These 13 T cell receptor beta chains were sequenced from one sample in a study of shared clonotypes between healthy human individuals (dated by TCRdb to 2020 to 2021). The method behind the library was the immunoSEQ multiplex PCR assay. Imported from immuneACCESS, the table was reduced by TCRdb to in-frame sequences with V and J called. These copies leave out some clones; in studies compared against another copy, an unresolved V gene accounts for under half, and the cause of the remainder is not known. The sample table records about 2.3 million clones; 80% to 95% of these occur just once. The leading ten clones occupy 0.37% of the sample. Material for sequencing was naive CD4+ T cells from PBMCs. Sample cell subset or site, as interpreted from the label and publication: CD45RA+ positively selected. These receptor sequences come from a man younger than 35 in good health. Some clones in this sample may be carry-over from other donors' samples.

With respect to this clone: Additional DNA sequences in this sample encode the identical CDR3. This sequence joins TRBV5-1 and TRBJ2-3; D unclear. This CDR3 has 12 residues. Trimming cost V 2 bases and J 2 bases, with 3 bases left between them. Germline V gives CDR1 SGHRS, CDR2 YFSETQ. The DNA for the CDR3 is TGCGCCAGCAGCTTTCACACAGATACGCAGTATTTT. Amino acids: CASSFHTDTQYF.

J is TRBJ2-3 and V is TRBV7-2; D may be TRBD2 (6 bases). The CDR3 covers 16 residues. Germline assignment: CDR1 SGHTA and CDR2 FQGNSA. The ends were cut back, 2 bases at V and 4 bases at J, with 16 bases in the middle. The CDR3 DNA is TGTGCCAGCAGCTTATACAGAATCGGGAGTTCAGATACGCAGTATTTT. Protein: CASSLYRIGSSDTQYF.

The gene calls are TRBV9 and TRBJ2-3; D gene uncertain. The germline gives CDR1 SGDLS, CDR2 YYNGEE. The CDR3 extends over 14 amino acids. V gave up 0 bases and J gave up 0 bases, with 5 bases separating them. The CDR3 loop reads CASSVEASTDTQYF. CDR3 nucleotides: TGTGCCAGCAGCGTAGAGGCCAGCACAGATACGCAGTATTTT. The variable domain in full, with the rest retrieved from reference TRBV9 and TRBJ2-3, is DSGVTQTPKHLITATGQRVTLRCSPRSGDLSVYWYQQSLDQGLQFLIQYYNGEERAKGNILERFSAQQFPDLHSELNLSSLELGDSALYFCASSVEASTDTQYFGPGTRLTVL.

A word on this clone: This sample includes further DNA sequences coding for the same CDR3. This rearrangement joins TRBV2 to TRBJ2-7; unclear D gene. Per germline, CDR1 SNHLY and CDR2 FYNNEI. The CDR3 sequence is 12 residues long. Trimming removed 4 bases from V and 4 bases from J, with 8 bases in between. Here the CDR3 DNA reads TGTGCCAGCAGTGCGCAAGGTTACGAGCAGTACTTC. It translates to CASSAQGYEQYF.

V gene TRBV18 combines with J gene TRBJ2-2; D is undetermined. V lost 0 bases, J lost 2 bases, and 10 bases lay in between. There are 16 residues in the CDR3. Germline assignment: CDR1 KGHSH and CDR2 LQKENI. The CDR3 DNA reads TGTGCCAGCTCACCACCGATCGGCCACAACACCGGGGAGCTGTTTTTT. Amino acids: CASSPPIGHNTGELFF.

This chain connects TRBV4-2 to TRBJ1-3, with D maybe TRBD1 (6 bases). This CDR3 region has 17 residues. Trimming stripped 4 bases from V and 1 base from J, with 17 bases between. Germline CDR1 is LGHNA and CDR2 is YNFKEQ. The CDR3 sequence: CASSLTTGTTSGNTIYF. CDR3 coding DNA: TGTGCCAGCAGCCTCACAACAGGGACGACTTCTGGAAACACCATATATTTT.

The rearrangement joins TRBV7-7 to TRBJ2-5; D is ambiguous. The CDR3 sequence is 13 residues long. The V and J ends lost 3 bases and 6 bases respectively, with 11 bases between them. Germline CDR1 and CDR2: SSHAT and FNYEAQ (reference sequence). The CDR3 is CASSFEVGQTQYF. The CDR3 DNA reads TGTGCCAGCAGCTTCGAGGTCGGGCAGACCCAGTACTTC.

The chain recombines TRBV28 with TRBJ2-7; the D gene is possibly TRBD2 (6 bases). The CDR3 extends over 17 amino acids. CDR1 MDHEN and CDR2 SYDVKM come from the germline V gene. V dropped 2 bases and J dropped 6 bases, with 23 bases sitting between them. Written as DNA, the CDR3 is TGTGCCAGCAGTTTAGATTTCACCGGGAGTAGTTCTTTCGAGCAGTACTTC. As protein: CASSLDFTGSSSFEQYF. Looking up the rest from reference TRBV28 and TRBJ2-7 gives the full variable domain: DVKVTQSSRYLVKRTGEKVFLECVQDMDHENMFWYRQDPGLGLRLIYFSYDVKMKEKGDIPEGYSVSREKKERFSLILESASTNQTSMYLCASSLDFTGSSSFEQYFGPGTRLTVT.

The CDR3 DNA follows: TGTGCCAGCAGCCCCGGACAGCCAGCAACTAATGAAAAACTGTTTTTT. Its protein is CASSPGQPATNEKLFF. The chain employs TRBV11-2 and TRBJ1-4, with D possibly matching TRBD1 (6 bases). Trimming removed 5 bases at V and 0 bases at J, with 13 bases between. CDR3 length: 16 amino acids. In germline, CDR1 is SGHAT, CDR2 FQNNGV.

The table lists this clone with a count of one. This rearrangement joins TRBV4-2 to TRBJ1-1; D gene unclear. V was shortened by 2 bases and J by 1 base, with 14 bases between the two germline ends. CDR1 and CDR2 from the germline V gene are LGHNA and YNFKEQ. This CDR3 has 16 amino acids. CDR3 in DNA: TGTGCCAGCAGCCAACGAATACCAATTCAGAACACTGAAGCTTTCTTT. It specifies CASSQRIPIQNTEAFF.

The CDR3 nucleotides are TGTGCCAGCAGCTCAACTCGAATTAGCGAGCAGTACTTC. As protein: CASSSTRISEQYF. The V gene is TRBV7-2, the J gene TRBJ2-7, with D hard to call. V gave up 4 bases and J gave up 6 bases, with 13 bases separating them. Germline lookup yields CDR1 SGHTA and CDR2 FQGNSA. This CDR3 has 13 amino acids. Supplemented by reference TRBV7-2 and TRBJ2-7, the full variable domain reads GAGVSQSPSNKVTEKGKDVELRCDPISGHTALYWYRQSLGQGLEFLIYFQGNSAPDKSGLPSDRFSAERTGGSVSTLTIQRTQQEDSAVYLCASSSTRISEQYFGPGTRLTVT.

This clone was seen only once. The chain uses TRBV9 and TRBJ1-4; 11 bases are a match to TRBD1. The V and J ends lost 3 bases and 12 bases, in that order; junction bases with no gene match: 7. The CDR3 contains 14 residues. The V gene's germline CDR1 is SGDLS and CDR2 YYNGEE. CDR3: CASSARTGGDQLFF. DNA for the CDR3: TGTGCCAGCAGCGCCCGGACAGGGGGCGATCAACTGTTTTTT.

The chain couples TRBV30 to TRBJ1-2; D not resolved. Deletions cut 5 bases from V and 0 bases from J, with 10 bases between. The V gene's germline CDR1 is GTSNPN and CDR2 SVGIG (reference sequence). The CDR3 length is 13 residues. The CDR3 nucleotides read TGTGCCTGGGTGGTGGGAACTAACTATGGCTACACCTTC. Protein sequence: CAWVVGTNYGYTF. Drawing the rest from reference TRBV30 and TRBJ1-2, the complete variable domain is SQTIHQWPATLVQPVGSPLSLECTVEGTSNPNLYWYRQAAGRGLQLLFYSVGIGQISSEVPQNLSASRPQDRQFILSSKKLLLSDSGFYLCAWVVGTNYGYTFGSGTRLTVV.